The 27 T cell receptor beta chains below were found in one sample sequenced in a study of cytomegalovirus exposure and HLA in healthy donors. Use of 60 Vbeta and 13 Jbeta primers characterized the PCR. Produced via immunoSEQ multiplex PCR; TCRdb's table is partial and in-frame only. The listing contains some 110,000 clones. The sequencing sample was made of PBMCs. These receptors were obtained from a man aged 30 to 45 in good health and CMV-seronegative.

The chain is built from TRBV5-1 and TRBJ1-4; 11 bases are a match to TRBD1. CDR3 size: 15 residues. Germline V gene sequence: CDR1 SGHRS, CDR2 YFSETQ. Trimming removed 4 bases from V and 6 bases from J; junction bases left unmatched: 5. This CDR3 is CASSPGQGVYEKLFF. CDR3 in DNA: TGCGCCAGCAGCCCGGGACAGGGGGTTTATGAAAAACTGTTTTTT.

This chain uses TRBV5-6 with TRBJ1-2; D uncertain. From germline, CDR1 is SGHDT and CDR2 YYEEEE. CDR3 length equals 13 residues. Trimming cost V 3 bases and J 4 bases, with 10 bases left between them. The CDR3 region is CASSSVGPYGYTF. DNA of the CDR3: TGTGCCAGCAGCTCGGTGGGCCCCTATGGCTACACCTTC.

This chain links TRBV4-3 with TRBJ2-1; 9 bases agree with TRBD1. Germline V CDR1 and CDR2: LGHNA, YSLEER. The CDR3 contains 16 residues. J lost 5 bases, V lost 4 bases, and 9 bases had no gene match. CDR3 in DNA: TGCGCCAGCAGCCCGGTCGGGGGACAGGGTCACAATGAGCAGTTCTTC. Translation: CASSPVGGQGHNEQFF.

This chain connects TRBV11-2 to TRBJ1-2; D uncertain. In germline, CDR1 is SGHAT, CDR2 FQNNGV. This CDR3 spans 12 amino acids. V was trimmed by 2 bases and J by 1 base, leaving 2 bases between them. The CDR3 nucleotides read TGTGCCAGCAGCTTACTTAACTATGGCTACACCTTC. Protein product: CASSLLNYGYTF.

This sequence joins TRBV6-4 and TRBJ2-1; 9 bases fit TRBD2. Germline CDR1 MRHNA, CDR2 SNTAGT. CDR3 length equals 15 residues. The V segment lost 2 bases and the J segment 6 bases; nucleotides outside the gene matches: 5. The CDR3 loop is CASSDGTSSSNEQFF. Here the CDR3 DNA reads TGTGCCAGCAGTGACGGGACTAGCAGTAGCAATGAGCAGTTCTTC.

The chain couples TRBV7-6 to TRBJ2-3; D possibly corresponds to TRBD1 (6 bases). The CDR3 runs to 13 residues. V lost 5 bases, J lost 5 bases, and 11 bases lay in between. From germline, CDR1 is SGHVS and CDR2 FNYEAQ. CDR3: CASSIPGVDTQYF. The CDR3 coding sequence is TGTGCCAGCAGCATACCAGGGGTAGATACGCAGTATTTT.

The chain carries TRBV7-9 and TRBJ2-5, with TRBD1 identical over 11 bases. The end of the DNA fits TRBJ2-7 better, so the J call may be wrong. The CDR3 loop spans 14 amino acids. The V gene's germline CDR1 is SEHNR and CDR2 FQNEAQ (reference sequence). Here the CDR3 DNA reads TGTGCCAGCCGCGGGACAGGGGGCTCCTACGAGCAGTACTTC. Protein product: CASRGTGGSYEQYF.

The rearrangement links TRBV5-6 to TRBJ2-7, with D unclear. The V and J ends lost 1 base and 3 bases respectively, with 14 bases between them. Germline CDR1 SGHDT, CDR2 YYEEEE. The CDR3 covers 15 residues. As DNA, the CDR3 is TGTGCCAGCAGCTTGCAGTCGACACGGCTCTACGAGCAGTACTTC. It specifies CASSLQSTRLYEQYF.

The rearrangement links TRBV5-6 to TRBJ1-1; D not certain. Trimming removed 4 bases from V and 4 bases from J, with 11 bases in between. The CDR3 contains 13 residues. Germline V gene data show CDR1 as SGHDT and CDR2 as YYEEEE. The CDR3 is CASSLNPGTEAFF. CDR3 nucleotides: TGTGCCAGCAGCCTAAACCCGGGCACTGAAGCTTTCTTT.

V and J are TRBV5-1 and TRBJ1-6, with unresolved D. This CDR3 contains 13 residues. Trimming shortened V by 0 bases and J by 8 bases, and 6 bases separated the two germline ends. CDR1 and CDR2 from the germline V gene are SGHRS and YFSETQ. Here the CDR3 DNA reads TGCGCCAGCAGCTTGGCCTCGTATTCACCCCTCCACTTT. Translated: CASSLASYSPLHF.

The rearrangement uses TRBV4-3 and TRBJ1-2, with D perhaps matching TRBD1 (5 bases). The V and J ends lost 0 bases and 4 bases respectively, with 9 bases between them. CDR1 and CDR2 from the germline V gene are LGHNA and YSLEER. The length of the CDR3 is 14 residues. The CDR3: CASSQDRGGYGYTF. In nucleotides, the CDR3 is TGCGCCAGCAGCCAAGATAGGGGAGGCTATGGCTACACCTTC.

The rearrangement joins TRBV4-1 to TRBJ2-2; 8 nucleotides match TRBD1. In germline, CDR1 is MGHRA, CDR2 YSYEKL. V lost 4 bases, J lost 5 bases, and 6 bases stayed unmatched. The CDR3 has 15 amino acids. CDR3 in amino acids: CASSRGQGGTGELFF. CDR3 DNA sequence: TGCGCCAGCAGCCGAGGACAGGGAGGTACCGGGGAGCTGTTTTTT.

The genes are TRBV18 and TRBJ2-7, with TRBD1 matching over 8 bases. There are 14 residues in the CDR3. CDR1 KGHSH and CDR2 LQKENI come from the germline V gene. The ends lost 3 bases at V and 4 bases at J; junction bases unmatched: 5. CDR3 sequence (DNA): TGTGCCAGCTCACCGGGACAGGAGCCGTACGAGCAGTACTTC. The encoded protein is CASSPGQEPYEQYF.

The chain is built from TRBV14 and TRBJ2-5, with D possibly being TRBD1 (5 bases). V was cut by 1 base and J by 7 bases, with 16 bases left in between. This CDR3 contains 15 residues. Germline lookup yields CDR1 SGHDN and CDR2 FVKESK. CDR3 bases: TGTGCCAGCAGCCAAGGAGGACAAGTCCCCTGGACCCAGTACTTC. This translates into CASSQGGQVPWTQYF.

The V and J genes are TRBV28 and TRBJ2-7; no firm D call. The V end lost 6 bases, the J end lost 2 bases, and 17 bases lay between the germline ends. Germline V gene lookup returns CDR1 MDHEN and CDR2 SYDVKM. The CDR3 is 15 amino acids. The CDR3 reads CASSSSGGAAYEQYF. The CDR3, as DNA: TGTGCCAGCAGCTCGTCCGGCGGCGCGGCCTACGAGCAGTACTTC.

The V gene is TRBV30, the J gene TRBJ1-1, with 9 bases that match TRBD1. The length of the CDR3 is 14 residues. CDR1 is GTSNPN and CDR2 is SVGIG in the germline V gene (reference sequence). The V segment lost 2 bases and the J segment 11 bases; nucleotides outside the gene matches: 12. This CDR3 reads CAWSPGQGPRSAFF. For the CDR3, the DNA is TGTGCCTGGAGTCCGGGACAGGGTCCTCGTTCGGCTTTCTTT. Full variable domain (remainder filled in from reference TRBV30 and TRBJ1-1): SQTIHQWPATLVQPVGSPLSLECTVEGTSNPNLYWYRQAAGRGLQLLFYSVGIGQISSEVPQNLSASRPQDRQFILSSKKLLLSDSGFYLCAWSPGQGPRSAFFGQGTRLTVV.

The chain recombines TRBV6-6 with TRBJ2-3, with TRBD1 matching 7 bases. Germline lookup yields CDR1 MNHNY and CDR2 SVGAGI (reference sequence). The V gene end was trimmed by 2 bases and the J gene end by 3 bases; junction bases not matched to a gene: 8. CDR3 length equals 16 residues. The CDR3 is CASSYGDRRPTDTQYF. CDR3 DNA: TGTGCCAGCAGTTACGGGGACAGACGTCCGACAGATACGCAGTATTTT.

The V and J genes are TRBV5-1 and TRBJ2-3, with TRBD2 matching over 8 bases. Per germline, CDR1 SGHRS and CDR2 YFSETQ. V dropped 0 bases and J dropped 5; count of bases not matched to a gene: 2. This CDR3 comprises 14 residues. CDR3 bases: TGCGCCAGCAGCTTGGCGGGGGGGCGAGATACGCAGTATTTT. It translates to CASSLAGGRDTQYF.

The chain has TRBV6-5 and TRBJ1-1, with D hard to call. The CDR3 length is 13 residues. V dropped 5 bases and J dropped 1 base, with 8 bases sitting between them. Germline V CDR1 and CDR2: MNHEY, SVGAGI. This chain's CDR3 is CASSRTKNTEAFF. In nucleotides, the CDR3 is TGTGCCAGCAGTCGTACTAAGAACACTGAAGCTTTCTTT.

The chain recombines TRBV5-6 with TRBJ2-5, with 9 positions matching TRBD2. The J call may be incorrect, as the DNA end agrees better with TRBJ2-7. The germline gives CDR1 SGHDT, CDR2 YYEEEE. The CDR3 totals 16 residues. In nucleotides, the CDR3 is TGTGCCAGCAGCACTATTAGCGGGGGTAACTTTTACGAGCAGTACTTC. Translated: CASSTISGGNFYEQYF.

The gene calls are TRBV19 and TRBJ1-2, with TRBD1 matching over 7 bases. Germline trimming cut 5 bases from V and 0 bases from J; bases unmatched to any gene: 15. This CDR3 comprises 18 residues. The germline CDR1 and CDR2 sequences are LNHDA and SQIVND (reference sequence). The CDR3, as DNA: TGTGCCAGTAGTTCCAACCAGGACAGGCGACATTCTAACTATGGCTACACCTTC. This gives the protein CASSSNQDRRHSNYGYTF.

The CDR3 region is CASSQDAGMEAEQYF. The CDR3, as DNA: TGTGCCAGCAGCCAAGATGCGGGGATGGAGGCGGAGCAGTACTTC. The chain is built from TRBV4-2 and TRBJ2-7; TRBD2 might be the D (6 bases). The germline CDR1 and CDR2 sequences are LGHNA and YNFKEQ. V was clipped by 0 bases and J by 7 bases, with 16 bases between them. This CDR3 comprises 15 residues.

The V and J genes are TRBV7-9 and TRBJ2-1, with 7 bases fitting TRBD1. This CDR3 region has 14 residues. After removal of 1 base from V and 10 bases from J, the junction contained 7 bases not matched to a gene. Germline CDR1 and CDR2: SEHNR and FQNEAQ (reference sequence). The CDR3: CASSLVRGLGEQFF. CDR3 nucleotides: TGTGCCAGCAGCTTAGTAAGGGGGCTAGGGGAGCAGTTCTTC.

This sequence joins TRBV11-3 and TRBJ2-3; D remains unclear. Between the trimmed V and J ends, which lost 1 base and 1 base, there was a span of 9 bases. CDR1 and CDR2 from the germline V gene are SGHNT and YENEEA. The CDR3 extends over 15 amino acids. The CDR3 nucleotides read TGTGCCAGCAGCTTAGGGCAGTCAGGCACAGATACGCAGTATTTT. It translates to CASSLGQSGTDTQYF.

The chain links TRBV28 to TRBJ1-5, with a weak D call TRBD1 (6 bases). The CDR3 has 18 amino acids. The V end was cut by 5 bases, the J end by 0 bases, with 20 bases between. Germline CDR1 MDHEN, CDR2 SYDVKM. CDR3 nucleotide sequence: TGTGCCAGCAGTGTCCCCCTCTTTCGGACAGTTAGCAATCAGCCCCAGCATTTT. This gives the protein CASSVPLFRTVSNQPQHF.

The rearrangement links TRBV29-1 to TRBJ1-1, with D perhaps TRBD1 (6 bases). V was pared by 4 bases and J by 5 bases, with 11 bases between. This CDR3 region has 12 residues. Germline assignment: CDR1 SQVTM and CDR2 ANQGSEA. This chain's CDR3 is CSVVGGETEAFF. CDR3 coding DNA: TGCAGCGTTGTTGGGGGCGAGACTGAAGCTTTCTTT.

The chain links TRBV7-3 to TRBJ1-1, with 7 bases lining up with TRBD1. Trimming cost V 4 bases and J 6 bases; bases outside gene matches: 5. Germline values: CDR1 SGHTA, CDR2 FQGTGA. The CDR3 spans 13 residues. For the CDR3, the DNA is TGTGCCAGCAGCTACACAGGGGAGGCTGAAGCTTTCTTT. Translation gives CASSYTGEAEAFF.